This T cell receptor (beta chain) was documented in a study of blood T cell repertoires in COVID-19. Study as a whole: The cDNA or gDNA used as material had been derived from T cells, B-cell-depleted T cells, or PBMCs.

Original data processing: Researchers report that nucleated cell counts were estimated from reference gene primer amplification. This table comes from immunoSEQ multiplex PCR, and its TCRdb copy is limited to in-frame clones, with some not included. The V and J calls and clone size were taken over from that table, and D and trimming were inferred from the DNA. The table has some 49,000 clones, around 90% seen once; the top ten hold 6.5%. V gave up 4 bases and J gave up 11 bases; unmatched junction bases: 8. The germline gives CDR1 SGHVS, CDR2 FQNEAQ. The CDR3 is 13 amino acids. J is TRBJ1-1 and V is TRBV7-8; 9 nucleotides match TRBD1. The clonotype originates from a man aged 50-59 years with active COVID-19. Sequencing was performed on peripheral blood. The CDR3 nucleotides are TGTGCCAGCAGCTCGGGACAGGGCTTCGACGCTTTCTTT. Amino acid sequence: CASSSGQGFDAFF.